Below, one TCR beta chain is given with its context. V was cut by 3 bases and J by 2 bases, with 7 bases left in between. The CDR3 length is 13 residues. Germline V lookup: CDR1 MNHEY, CDR2 SMNVEV (reference sequence). The record originates from a study of cytotoxic CD8 clonotypes in ibrutinib-treated CLL. Looking at the study overall: Mean productive templates were under 270,000; mean productive rearrangements were around 93,000.

The sequencing depth, 1 in 200,000 to 1 in 1 million T cells, was the target. Some clones are missing from TCRdb's copy, which holds only in-frame ones; the method was immunoSEQ multiplex PCR. Among approximately 140,000 clones listed, 85% to 95% were seen once. The chain couples TRBV27 to TRBJ1-1; no reliable D call. The material sequenced was PBMCs, taken after 12 months of ibrutinib treatment. The receptor was derived from a human donor with chronic lymphocytic leukemia. The CDR3 DNA sequence: TGTGCCAGCAGTTTGACCACTAACACTGAAGCTTTCTTT. Its translation: CASSLTTNTEAFF.